Sequencing of this T cell receptor (beta chain) was carried out in a study of blood T cell repertoires in COVID-19. Study overall: Sites in the United States, Italy and Spain provided acute and convalescent COVID-19 samples. From T cells, B-cell-depleted T cells, or PBMCs came the material, which was cDNA or gDNA.

Original handling: Cell counts per sample came from amplifying reference gene primers. The assay was immunoSEQ multiplex PCR, and TCRdb's table has in-frame clones only and misses some. V and J calls and clone size are those listed in that table; D and trimming were worked out from the DNA. The top ten clones hold roughly 6.8% of a sample with approximately 90,000 clones, 87% of them seen once. Sequencing input: peripheral blood. The sequence was obtained from a human donor with acute or convalescent COVID-19. The donor label of this sample is uncertain.

As DNA, the CDR3 is TGTGCCAGCAGCCATAGCGGGGGGCCCTACAATGAGCAGTTCTTC. Its protein product is CASSHSGGPYNEQFF. The chain carries TRBV7-9 and TRBJ2-1, with TRBD2 matching over 10 bases. Germline V gives CDR1 SEHNR, CDR2 FQNEAQ (reference sequence). The trim removed 5 bases at V and 2 bases at J, leaving 3 bases unmatched. The CDR3 runs to 15 residues.